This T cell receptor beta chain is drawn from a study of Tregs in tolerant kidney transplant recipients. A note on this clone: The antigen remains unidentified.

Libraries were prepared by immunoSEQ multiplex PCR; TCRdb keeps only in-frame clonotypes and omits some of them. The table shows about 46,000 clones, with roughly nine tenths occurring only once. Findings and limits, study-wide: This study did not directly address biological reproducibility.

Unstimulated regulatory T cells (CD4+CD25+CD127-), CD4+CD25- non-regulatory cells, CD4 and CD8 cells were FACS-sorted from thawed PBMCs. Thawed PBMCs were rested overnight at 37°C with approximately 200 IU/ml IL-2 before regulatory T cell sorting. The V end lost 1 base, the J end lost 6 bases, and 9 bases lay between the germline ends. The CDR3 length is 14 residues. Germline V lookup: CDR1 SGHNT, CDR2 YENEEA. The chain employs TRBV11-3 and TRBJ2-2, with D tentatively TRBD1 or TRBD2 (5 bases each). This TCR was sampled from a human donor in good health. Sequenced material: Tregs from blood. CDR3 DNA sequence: TGTGCCAGCAGCTTAGTTCGAGGGGCCGGGGAGCTGTTTTTT. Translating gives CASSLVRGAGELFF.